Described below is a single TCR beta chain sequence and its context. This CDR3 has 15 residues. V lost 5 bases and J lost 2; bases outside the gene matches: 7. CDR1 and CDR2 (germline): MDHEN, SYDVKM. These data are taken from a study of OX40 agonist ivuxolimab in advanced cancers. About the research overall: Administration of intravenous ivuxolimab to patients occurred every 2 weeks at 0.01 to 10 mg/kg. The study enrolled dose-escalation patients with hepatocellular carcinoma, melanoma, renal cell or head and neck cancer. Participants could have had prior anti-PD-1, anti-PD-L1 or anti-CTLA-4 therapy, and about 40% had some.

The table came from immunoSEQ multiplex PCR; TCRdb's copy has only in-frame clones and leaves some out. The table lists tens of thousands of clones, roughly 90% of them singletons. The genes are TRBV28 and TRBJ2-7; 9 bases map to TRBD1. Sequenced here: CD4+ or CD8+ T cells sorted from blood, sampled in a trial of the OX40 agonist ivuxolimab. This clonotype originated in an adult with an advanced solid tumor such as melanoma, head and neck, liver or kidney cancer. The CDR3 loop reads CASSPYRDRAYEQYF. CDR3 DNA: TGTGCCAGCAGTCCATATAGGGACAGGGCCTACGAGCAGTACTTC.